The clone carrying this T cell receptor (beta chain) came up a few times. Its antigen is unidentified. TCRdb re-derived calls from the reads in MiXCR, one entry per CDR3 protein. This table holds roughly 990,000 distinct CDR3 sequences, 31% found once. The data derive from a study of T cell repertoires in cytomegalovirus infection. The wider study: Public TCR beta signature analysis indicated the presence of both CMV infection and matching HLA type.

V dropped 6 bases and J dropped 4; count of bases not matched to a gene: 10. Germline V gene data show CDR1 as SGHVS and CDR2 as FNYEAQ. The CDR3 extends over 15 amino acids. This chain connects TRBV7-6 to TRBJ2-7, with TRBD1 identical over 9 bases. Sequenced material: cultured CD8+ T cells from PBMCs, taken from culture after CMV antigen stimulation. The source of this sequence is a human donor in good health (CMV status not recorded). Some clones in this sample may be carry-over from other donors' samples. CDR3 region: CASSSTGGKRYEQYF. The CDR3 DNA is TGTGCCAGCAGTTCAACAGGGGGCAAACGGTACGAGCAGTACTTC.